The present TCR beta chain was sequenced within a study of T cells in Graves' hyperthyroidism and ophthalmopathy (dated by TCRdb to the late 2010s). Background on the whole study: Peripheral blood samples were taken at the time of initial diagnosis, prior to any treatment. To identify distinguishing TCR V-J signatures, a discovery cohort of about a hundred patients was used, comprising 40 to 45 with Graves' ophthalmopathy and around 57 with stable Graves' hyperthyroidism. Prospective prediction of ophthalmopathy was tested in an independent validation cohort of 18 to 20 hyperthyroidism patients and 17 patients who later progressed to ophthalmopathy. Once sampling was done, hyperthyroidism patients were given methimazole at a starting dose of 30 mg daily, whereas ophthalmopathy patients were given high-dose intravenous methylprednisolone. TCR Vbeta CDR3 sequencing of 130 to 150 peripheral blood samples (over 40 ophthalmopathy, 75 hyperthyroidism and roughly 17 progressor patients) is reported in the paper. The study also compared thyroid tissue and blood T-cell repertoires from about 6 Graves' hyperthyroidism patients. The roughly 91 discovery patients were randomly split 7:3 into training and test sets.

This clonotype was seen many times. Which antigen it targets is not known. No base quality values were provided; no much bigger clone lies one nucleotide off. Hyperthyroidism patients were newly diagnosed, with disease duration under 2 months, and aged 18 to 65 years. Patients with uncontrolled infections, other autoimmune diseases, pregnancy or lactation were excluded. Diagnoses relied on clinical symptoms, serum thyroxine and TRAb, thyroid ultrasound and orbital computed tomography. For progressor patients, blood was drawn at the first diagnosis of hyperthyroidism, before any ophthalmopathy symptoms had appeared. PBMCs were separated from approximately 9.9 ml of fresh peripheral blood using Ficoll-Paque density gradient centrifugation. Progressor patients were defined as those initially diagnosed with Graves' hyperthyroidism in whom ophthalmopathy developed during follow-up. Total RNA was extracted using Trizol reagent, and RNA quality was assessed on an Agilent 2100 Bioanalyzer.

The TCR beta CDR3 regions were amplified from RNA transcripts. The first round of RT-PCR for the TCR CDR3 was performed with the HTBI primer set and the Qiagen OneStep RT-PCR kit. A second multiplex PCR round built the libraries, followed by size selection and purification. Paired-end sequencing of the libraries was performed with 100 bp reads on an Illumina HiSeq2000. The original methods were these. Raw data were processed with SOAPnuke, discarding reads with adapters, uncalled bases, mean Phred below 15, or no exact constant-primer or identifier match. High-quality paired reads were merged with COPE v1.2.5, and unique nucleotide sequences were defined as clonotypes. Clonotypes were aligned to IMGT TRBV, TRBD and TRBJ reference segments using MiTCR v1.1. Only V-J combinations with frequency above 0.0001, covering about 99% of repertoires, were analysed. The TCS score was defined as the ratio of F50 (clonal expansion) to E x V (chaos), calculated using BLOSUM62-based TCRdist between CDR3 peptides within each V-J. Welch's t-statistics and random forest reduced some 510 V-J features to 13, which were used in a naive Bayes classifier (R e1071). Using fastp trimming at Q25 and MiXCR clonotype assembly, TCRdb reanalyzed the public sequencing data and kept in-frame beta chains. Identical CDR3 protein sequences are pooled into one entry, listed with their most common genes and DNA. The V and J calls follow TCRdb's processing rather than the paper's. The sample table records roughly 130,000 distinct CDR3 sequences; less than 25% of these occur just once. The ten largest clones take up more than 65% of the sample.

General study outcomes and caveats: In validation, the model predicted progression to ophthalmopathy with approximately 71% sensitivity and around 72% specificity, a median of about six months before onset. A 13 V-J signature model separated ophthalmopathy from stable hyperthyroidism, with about 90% sensitivity and just under 84% specificity in cross-validation and 80%/75% in testing. Most expanded thyroid clonotypes (frequency above 0.001) were also found in blood, which suggests that blood repertoires may mirror thyroid immune responses. No statistical method was used to fix the sample size in advance, and group allocation was not hidden from the investigators.

Per the germline V gene, KGHSY is the CDR1 and FQNENV is the CDR2. V drops 2 bases and J drops 2 bases, leaving 13 bases in between. Inclusive of the bounding cysteine and phenylalanine, the CDR3 is 15 residues long. Only the CDR3 DNA stays, 45 bases, in frame from base 1. The chain employs TRBV16 and TRBJ2-7, with no confident D gene call. Sequencing used blood. This clonotype originated in a woman aged 50 to 65 with Graves' hyperthyroidism that later progressed to Graves' ophthalmopathy. The sequenced DNA: TGTGCCAGCAGCCAAAGTAGGGTCCGCACCTACGAGCAGTACTTC. This yields the protein CASSQSRVRTYEQYF.